Described below is a single TCR beta chain sequence and its context. The antigen is not known. CDR3 length equals 14 residues. The V gene's germline CDR1 is DFQATT and CDR2 SNEGSKA (reference sequence). Trimming took off 5 bases at V and 0 bases at J, with 10 bases between the two ends. TCRdb reanalysed the RACE reads using MiXCR and keeps one entry per CDR3 protein. The sample lists around 200,000 distinct CDR3 sequences; around 25% were seen once. The sample belongs to a study of human T cells and chemical hapten exposure. At the level of the study: Sensitization was performed using 2% DPC on a roughly 2 cm by roughly 2 cm upper inner arm skin site. Study-level findings and limits: Among expanded TCRs, significantly more large CDR3 similarity clusters formed than among controls. A positive correlation with patch test score was found for PT1 expanded TCR counts.

Time point given: patch test 3, about 24 weeks after DPC sensitization. As for treatment: therapeutic diphenylcyclopropenone sensitization with weekly scalp DPC. This rearrangement joins TRBV20-1 to TRBJ1-4; weak D call: TRBD1 (5 bases). The sequences come from whole blood, collected in connection with sensitization to the hapten diphenylcyclopropenone (DPC). The source is a woman between 35 and 50 years old with alopecia areata. Some clones in this sample may be carry-over from other donors' samples. The CDR3 DNA reads TGCAGTGCTGGGGGGGGAGCAACTAATGAAAAACTGTTTTTT. Its translation: CSAGGGATNEKLFF.